A selection of T cell receptor beta chains follows, all from one sample in a study of early T cells in non-severe SARS-CoV-2 infection. TCRdb itself ran the 5' RACE reads through MiXCR, one entry per CDR3 protein. Counted here are tens of thousands of distinct CDR3 sequences, roughly 4.8% occurring once; the ten biggest clones make up less than 8.5%. The sequenced sample was whole blood. Receptors originate from an adult who was a healthcare worker with PCR-confirmed SARS-CoV-2 infection or an uninfected control (not recorded which). Each CDR3 is given with its conserved first and last residue. Each record gives: CDR3 length, V gene, clone size, J gene, D gene, CDR3 protein, CDR3 DNA. D genes are given only for firm matches. The size field is filled for only some rows; it gives once, few, many or a size class.

>13|TRBV9|few|TRBJ1-1|-
CASSVGTAGEAFF
TGTGCCAGCAGCGTCGGGACCGCCGGCGAAGCTTTCTTT
>16|TRBV14|-|TRBJ2-5|-
CASSQDLGPVKETQYF
TGTGCCAGCAGCCAAGATCTGGGCCCGGTTAAAGAGACCCAGTACTTC
>14|TRBV5-6|many|TRBJ2-3|TRBD1
CASSFRTGEDTQYF
TGTGCCAGCAGTTTTCGGACAGGGGAGGATACGCAGTATTTT
>14|TRBV20-1|few|TRBJ2-3|TRBD2
CSARLAGVTDTQYF
TGCAGTGCTAGACTAGCGGGGGTCACAGATACGCAGTATTTT
>14|TRBV30|-|TRBJ2-5|TRBD1
CAWSMGQTQETQYF
TGTGCCTGGAGTATGGGACAGACGCAAGAGACCCAGTACTTC
>15|TRBV7-9|many|TRBJ1-2|-
CASSVPGERSYGYTF
TGTGCCAGCAGCGTCCCAGGAGAGAGGAGCTATGGCTACACCTTC
>15|TRBV24-1|few|TRBJ2-3|-
CATSDPGRDTDTQYF
TGTGCCACCAGTGATCCCGGACGTGATACAGATACGCAGTATTTT
>12|TRBV20-1|many|TRBJ2-7|-
CSARPSPYEQYF
TGCAGTGCCCGACCATCCCCCTACGAGCAGTACTTC
>18|TRBV3-1|many|TRBJ2-3|-
CASSQDVGRRLRTDTQYF
TGTGCCAGCAGCCAAGATGTCGGCCGCAGGCTCCGCACAGATACGCAGTATTTT
>14|TRBV6-1|many|TRBJ2-2|-
CASRTGRDTGELFF
TGTGCCAGCCGGACAGGGAGGGACACCGGGGAGCTGTTTTTT
>14|TRBV20-1|many|TRBJ1-1|-
CSAREGQGQTEAFF
TGCAGTGCTAGAGAAGGGCAGGGGCAAACTGAAGCTTTCTTT